Below are 12 T cell receptor beta chains sequenced from a single sample in a study of T cells in Graves' hyperthyroidism and ophthalmopathy. Amplification of TCR beta CDR3 regions used RNA as the template. When the TCR CDR3 underwent first-round RT-PCR, the HTBI primer set was used. One entry per CDR3 protein, called by TCRdb with MiXCR from the multiplex PCR reads. This sample carries some 350,000 distinct CDR3 sequences, approximately 16% of them seen once, and the ten largest clones take about 20%. Material for sequencing was blood. Receptors originate from a woman aged 55 to 70 with Graves' ophthalmopathy.

The chain combines TRBV6-5 with TRBJ2-7; TRBD1 matches at 10 bases. Trimming took 2 bases from V and 2 from J; bases not matched to a gene: 6. The CDR3 sequence is 16 residues long. The germline V gene has CDR1 MNHEY and CDR2 SVGAGI. This CDR3 is CASSYQGQGFPYEQYF. Here the CDR3 DNA reads TGTGCCAGCAGTTACCAGGGACAGGGGTTCCCCTACGAGCAGTACTTC.

This clonotype was detected ten times or more. This chain joins TRBV12-3 or TRBV12-4 and TRBJ2-1, with TRBD2 matching 15 bases. J was trimmed by 9 bases and V by 6 bases; bases with no gene match: 6. This CDR3 comprises 15 residues. The CDR3 protein is CASRGLAGGPSEQFF. The CDR3 bases are TGTGCCAGCAGGGGACTAGCGGGAGGCCCCAGTGAGCAGTTCTTC.

Comments on this clonotype: A read error may explain this, as a much larger clone is one base away. This chain uses TRBV6-2 or TRBV6-3 with TRBJ2-3; D not resolved. This CDR3 has 15 amino acids. With 0 bases removed from V and 2 bases from J, the gap between germline ends came to 9 bases. CDR1 MNHEY and CDR2 SVGEGT come from the germline V gene. The CDR3 DNA follows: TGTGCCAGCAGTTACTCGACCTGGGACACAGATACGCAGTATTTT. It specifies CASSYSTWDTDTQYF.

The CDR3 spells CAIRSLYEQYF. The DNA of the CDR3 is TGTGCCATCAGGAGCCTTTACGAGCAGTACTTC. The chain recombines TRBV10-3 with TRBJ2-7; D gene unclear. The CDR3 totals 11 residues. Germline V gene sequence: CDR1 ENHRY, CDR2 SYGVKD. Trimming removed 6 bases at V and 4 bases at J, with 7 bases between.

Concerning this clonotype itself: In this CDR3 the conserved last residue, phenylalanine or tryptophan, is missing, so a read error is likely. This chain links TRBV7-2 with TRBJ2-1; the D gene is possibly TRBD2 (6 bases). The CDR3 is 15 residues long. Germline V gene data show CDR1 as SGHTA and CDR2 as FQGNSA. Trimming left V 5 bases short and J 4 bases short, with 15 bases between. This chain's CDR3 is CASSQMGGRYNEQFL. For the CDR3, the DNA is TGTGCCAGCAGCCAGATGGGGGGTCGGTACAATGAGCAGTTCCTC.

This chain links TRBV15 with TRBJ2-7, with a tentative D call TRBD2 (5 bases). The ends were cut back, 0 bases at V and 4 bases at J, with 16 bases in the middle. CDR3 length: 16 residues. Germline V gives CDR1 LNHNV, CDR2 YYDKDF (reference sequence). The CDR3 DNA reads as TGTGCCACCAGCAGAGATTTGGGCGGGTTGACGTACGAGCAGTACTTC. Translation gives CATSRDLGGLTYEQYF. Complete variable domain (other parts from reference TRBV15 and TRBJ2-7): DAMVIQNPRYQVTQFGKPVTLSCSQTLNHNVMYWYQQKSSQAPKLLFHYYDKDFNNEADTPDNFQSRRPNTSFCFLDIRSPGLGDTAMYLCATSRDLGGLTYEQYFGPGTRLTVT.

This clonotype was seen ten or more times. The chain uses TRBV11-3 and TRBJ2-1; 8 bases are shared with TRBD2. The V segment lost 2 bases and the J segment 3 bases; nucleotides outside the gene matches: 3. CDR1 is SGHNT, CDR2 YENEEA, per germline. The CDR3 runs to 15 residues. This CDR3 reads CASSLRSGSYNEQFF. The CDR3 DNA follows: TGTGCCAGCAGCTTAAGGAGCGGGAGCTACAATGAGCAGTTCTTC.

This clonotype came up a few times. Here the CDR3 DNA reads TGTGCCAGCAGTGAATCGGGACAGGGGATTGGAAACACCATATATTTT. Its protein product is CASSESGQGIGNTIYF. The chain joins TRBV25-1 to TRBJ1-3, with 10 bases aligning to TRBD1. Germline CDR1 MGHDK, CDR2 SYGVNS. The CDR3 has 16 residues. V lost 1 base and J lost 3; bases outside the gene matches: 3.

This clonotype was observed at least ten times. The J gene is TRBJ2-1, the V gene TRBV28; 10 bases agree with TRBD1. This CDR3 has 15 residues. CDR1 is MDHEN and CDR2 is SYDVKM in the germline V gene. The junction had 5 bases not matched to a gene; V was cut back by 7 bases and J by 2 bases. In nucleotides, the CDR3 is TGTGCCAGCAACCCGGGACAGGGGACCTACAATGAGCAGTTCTTC. This encodes CASNPGQGTYNEQFF.

In its sample, this clonotype was seen many times. The chain has TRBV3-1 and TRBJ1-3; tentatively, D is TRBD1 (6 bases). Trimming left V 4 bases short and J 0 bases short, with 16 bases between. CDR1 and CDR2 from the germline V gene are LGHDT and YNNKEL (reference sequence). The CDR3 extends over 17 amino acids. CDR3 protein: CASSRLPGQSSGNTIYF. Here the CDR3 DNA reads TGTGCCAGCAGCCGCCTACCCGGACAGAGCTCTGGAAACACCATATATTTT.

This clonotype has just a few counts. The chain joins TRBV10-3 to TRBJ1-5, with D maybe TRBD1 (5 bases). Germline CDR1 is ENHRY and CDR2 is SYGVKD. The CDR3 is made up of 14 amino acids. The V end lost 6 bases, the J end lost 10 bases, and 19 bases lay between the germline ends. The DNA for the CDR3 is TGTGCCATCAGCCGGGACGCCGGTTTTGAACCCCAGCATTTT. Amino acid sequence: CAISRDAGFEPQHF.

This clonotype was observed many times. The rearrangement uses TRBV12-3 or TRBV12-4 and TRBJ1-2; D not resolved. The CDR3 covers 13 residues. Between the trimmed V and J ends, which lost 5 bases and 5 bases, there was a span of 12 bases. CDR3 in DNA: TGTGCCAGCAGTGCCCGGCGCCTTTATGGCTACACCTTC. Translation gives CASSARRLYGYTF.